These 2 T cell receptor beta chains were sequenced from one sample in a study of cytomegalovirus exposure and HLA in healthy donors. A multiplex PCR was run with 60 Vbeta primers and 13 Jbeta primers. The method was immunoSEQ multiplex PCR; TCRdb's version includes in-frame clones alone and lacks a portion of them. The repertoire includes around 250,000 clones, approximately 82% of them detected once, and less than 9% sits in the top ten. Sample: PBMCs. These receptors came from an older woman in good health and CMV-seropositive.

V and J are TRBV18 and TRBJ1-1; a weak D match, TRBD1 (6 bases). The germline gives CDR1 KGHSH, CDR2 LQKENI. V lost 3 bases and J 5 bases, leaving 19 bases between the germline ends. This CDR3 is built from 16 residues. For the CDR3, the DNA is TGTGCCAGCTCACCTTCCACAGGGTCAGTGAGAACTGAAGCTTTCTTT. This sequence encodes CASSPSTGSVRTEAFF.

The gene calls are TRBV27 and TRBJ2-2; 9 bases are a match to TRBD2. The CDR3 contains 17 residues. The trim removed 4 bases at V and 6 bases at J, leaving 12 bases unmatched. The V gene's germline CDR1 is MNHEY and CDR2 SMNVEV (reference sequence). CDR3: CASSSALGVAGAGELFF. The DNA of the CDR3 is TGTGCCAGCAGTTCCGCCCTAGGAGTAGCGGGGGCCGGGGAGCTGTTTTTT.